This T cell receptor beta chain was sequenced in a study of blood T cell repertoires in COVID-19. Overall study context: The United States, Italy and Spain supplied acute and convalescent COVID-19 samples. The cDNA or gDNA used as material had been derived from T cells, B-cell-depleted T cells, or PBMCs.

V lost 2 bases and J lost 6; bases outside the gene matches: 15. Germline loops: CDR1 SGHTS, CDR2 YDEGEE. The CDR3 loop spans 19 amino acids. As originally analysed: Estimation of nucleated cell counts relied on the amplification of reference gene primers. This table comes from immunoSEQ multiplex PCR, and its TCRdb copy is limited to in-frame clones, with some not included. V, J and clone size derive from that table, while D and trimming were established from the DNA sequence. This sample yields roughly 26,000 clones, of which about 90% are seen a single time; 2.8% belongs to the top ten. The sample taken for sequencing was peripheral blood. The chain combines TRBV5-8 with TRBJ1-6, with 9 bases fitting TRBD1. This TCR came from a human donor in a cohort sampled during active COVID-19. The DNA for the CDR3 is TGTGCCAGCAGCTTACGACCGGGACAGGGAAGAAACTTTAATTCACCCCTCCACTTT. The encoded protein is CASSLRPGQGRNFNSPLHF.